One and the same sample provided the 29 T cell receptor beta chains below, sequenced in a study of control samples from healthy donors and cancer patients. Data came from immunoSEQ multiplex PCR; TCRdb stores just in-frame clones and leaves some out. The repertoire includes 100,000 to 150,000 clones, 70% to 90% of them detected once, and approximately 3.2% sits in the top ten. The sequenced sample was blood. These receptors were taken from a man between 50 and 59 years old in good health.

This clone was counted a single time. The chain links TRBV4-2 to TRBJ2-2, with D hard to call. Between the trimmed V and J ends, which lost 4 bases and 6 bases, there was a span of 15 bases. CDR1 is LGHNA and CDR2 is YNFKEQ in the germline V gene. This CDR3 spans 15 amino acids. CDR3 nucleotide sequence: TGTGCCAGCAGCCTAAACCGTAACATGGCCGGGGAGCTGTTTTTT. Encoded protein: CASSLNRNMAGELFF.

The genes are TRBV6-2 or TRBV6-3 and TRBJ2-1, with 15 bases lining up with TRBD2. Trimming at V came to 6 bases and at J to 4 bases, leaving 4 bases not matched to a gene. From germline, CDR1 is MNHEY and CDR2 SVGEGT. CDR3 length equals 16 residues. Here the CDR3 reads CASSRTSGGAYNEQFF. The CDR3 DNA sequence: TGTGCCAGCAGCCGGACTAGCGGGGGGGCGTACAATGAGCAGTTCTTC.

This clone was seen a single time. The rearrangement links TRBV2 to TRBJ2-5; D gene ambiguous. V was cut by 5 bases and J by 5 bases, with 9 bases left in between. The V gene's germline CDR1 is SNHLY and CDR2 FYNNEI. The CDR3 spans 12 residues. This CDR3 reads CASSYDPETQYF. The CDR3, as DNA: TGTGCCAGCAGTTATGACCCGGAGACCCAGTACTTC.

V is TRBV18 and J is TRBJ1-6; 7 bases map to TRBD1. This CDR3 region has 16 residues. V lost 3 bases, J lost 10 bases, and 12 bases stayed unmatched. The germline V gene has CDR1 KGHSH and CDR2 LQKENI. This CDR3 reads CASSPNSTGPGSPLHF. Written as DNA, the CDR3 is TGTGCCAGCTCACCGAACTCGACAGGGCCTGGGTCACCCCTCCACTTT.

V gene TRBV18 combines with J gene TRBJ1-6, with unresolved D. Germline values: CDR1 KGHSH, CDR2 LQKENI. V was pared by 6 bases and J by 0 bases, with 21 bases between. The CDR3 is 19 amino acids. As DNA, the CDR3 is TGTGCCAGCTCCGCAAGACATGGATCGAAGAGCTCCTATAATTCACCCCTCCACTTT. It codes for CASSARHGSKSSYNSPLHF.

The chain employs TRBV5-6 and TRBJ2-6; no firm D call. With 5 bases removed from V and 0 bases from J, the gap between germline ends came to 9 bases. The CDR3 runs to 15 residues. In germline, CDR1 is SGHDT, CDR2 YYEEEE. The CDR3 nucleotides are TGTGCCAGCAGACTTAGAAACTCTGGGGCCAACGTCCTGACTTTC. Amino acids: CASRLRNSGANVLTF.

The J gene is TRBJ2-3, the V gene TRBV30; perhaps TRBD2 as D (7 bases). CDR3 size: 14 residues. Looked up from germline, CDR1 is GTSNPN and CDR2 is SVGIG (reference sequence). V was shortened by 2 bases and J by 1 base, with 10 bases between the two germline ends. The CDR3 DNA reads as TGTGCCTGGAGTAAAGGGGGGGGCACAGATACGCAGTATTTT. Protein product: CAWSKGGGTDTQYF.

A few counts support this clone. This chain uses TRBV5-1 with TRBJ2-1, with D tentatively TRBD1 (6 bases). CDR1 and CDR2 (germline): SGHRS, YFSETQ. The V end was cut by 2 bases, the J end by 5 bases, with 11 bases between. CDR3 length equals 14 residues. The CDR3 loop is CASSLGTQDNEQFF. In DNA form, the CDR3 reads TGCGCCAGCAGCTTAGGGACACAGGACAATGAGCAGTTCTTC.

The CDR3, as DNA: TGTGCCAGCTCAGGGGGGGGGAACACAGATACGCAGTATTTT. It encodes CASSGGGNTDTQYF. V and J are TRBV11-2 and TRBJ2-3; the D gene could be TRBD1 or TRBD2 (7 bases each). The germline CDR1 and CDR2 sequences are SGHAT and FQNNGV. This CDR3 has 14 residues. Trimming removed 8 bases at V and 2 bases at J, with 14 bases between.

The gene calls are TRBV7-9 and TRBJ2-5; TRBD2 is a possible D gene (5 bases). Germline CDR1 is SEHNR and CDR2 is FQNEAQ (reference sequence). V was shortened by 0 bases and J by 4 bases, with 9 bases between the two germline ends. The CDR3 has 14 residues. CDR3 protein: CASSLALARETQYF. CDR3 bases: TGTGCCAGCAGCTTAGCGCTAGCCCGAGAGACCCAGTACTTC.

J is TRBJ1-2 and V is TRBV7-9; D call uncertain. The germline gives CDR1 SEHNR, CDR2 FQNEAQ (reference sequence). With 6 bases removed from V and 3 bases from J, the gap between germline ends came to 11 bases. This CDR3 has 13 residues. CDR3 region: CASRYGLDYGYTF. CDR3 coding DNA: TGTGCCAGCAGATACGGGCTAGACTATGGCTACACCTTC.

The chain uses TRBV9 and TRBJ2-7; 8 bases are a match to TRBD1. Germline lookup yields CDR1 SGDLS and CDR2 YYNGEE. The CDR3 runs 13 residues. With 3 bases clipped from V and 6 bases from J, the junction kept 5 bases outside the gene matches. The chain's CDR3 is CASSALQGAEQYF. The CDR3 nucleotides are TGTGCCAGCAGCGCGCTGCAGGGGGCCGAGCAGTACTTC.

The chain has TRBV6-5 and TRBJ1-6, with no clear D. This CDR3 spans 13 amino acids. V was clipped by 7 bases and J by 6 bases, with 10 bases between them. CDR1 is MNHEY and CDR2 is SVGAGI in the germline V gene. The DNA for the CDR3 is TGTGCCAGCAATGGGCTAAGTAATTCACCCCTCCACTTT. Its translation: CASNGLSNSPLHF.

The chain couples TRBV10-3 to TRBJ1-5; D is unresolved. The CDR3 extends over 13 amino acids. With 10 bases removed from V and 4 bases from J, the gap between germline ends came to 14 bases. Germline CDR1 ENHRY, CDR2 SYGVKD. CDR3 bases: TGTGCCAATCAGAACGAGAAAAATCAGCCCCAGCATTTT. It yields the protein CANQNEKNQPQHF.

The sample holds one count of this clone. The chain recombines TRBV27 with TRBJ1-1, with a tentative D call TRBD1 (5 bases). Between the trimmed V and J ends, which lost 3 bases and 8 bases, there was a span of 13 bases. Germline CDR1 reads MNHEY; CDR2 reads SMNVEV (reference sequence). The CDR3 is 13 amino acids. CDR3 coding DNA: TGTGCCAGCAGTTTCGGGGCACAGAGAGAAGCTTTCTTT. It translates to CASSFGAQREAFF.

The gene calls are TRBV24-1 and TRBJ1-2, with D possibly matching TRBD1 (5 bases). Germline assignment: CDR1 KGHDR and CDR2 SFDVKD. The V end was cut by 3 bases, the J end by 6 bases, with 10 bases between. This CDR3 has 13 residues. CDR3 sequence: CATSDPRQHGYTF. CDR3 DNA sequence: TGTGCCACCAGTGATCCGCGACAGCATGGCTACACCTTC.

The gene calls are TRBV18 and TRBJ1-1; D might be TRBD1 (6 bases). Germline CDR1 and CDR2: KGHSH and LQKENI. The CDR3 loop spans 15 amino acids. V was clipped by 6 bases and J by 0 bases, with 14 bases between them. The CDR3 region is CASSTTDRMNTEAFF. For the CDR3, the DNA is TGTGCCAGCTCGACCACGGACAGAATGAACACTGAAGCTTTCTTT.

The genes are TRBV5-5 and TRBJ1-5; a weak D match, TRBD1 (5 bases). Trimming stripped 4 bases from V and 3 bases from J, with 14 bases between. The CDR3 consists of 15 residues. Germline-derived CDR1 and CDR2 are SGHKS and YYEKEE (reference sequence). CDR3 bases: TGTGCCAGCAGCCTACAGGCAGGGATCAATCAGCCCCAGCATTTT. Translating gives CASSLQAGINQPQHF.

CDR3 loop: CASSSGTQGRETQYF. CDR3 coding DNA: TGCGCCAGCAGCTCCGGGACTCAGGGGAGGGAGACCCAGTACTTC. The rearrangement uses TRBV5-1 and TRBJ2-5; D assignment may be TRBD1 or TRBD2 (6 bases each). Germline CDR1 reads SGHRS; CDR2 reads YFSETQ. The CDR3 extends over 15 amino acids. Trimming shortened V by 3 bases and J by 5 bases, and 17 bases separated the two germline ends. Complete variable domain (other parts from reference TRBV5-1 and TRBJ2-5): KAGVTQTPRYLIKTRGQQVTLSCSPISGHRSVSWYQQTPGQGLQFLFEYFSETQRNKGNFPGRFSGRQFSNSRSEMNVSTLELGDSALYLCASSSGTQGRETQYFGPGTRLLVL.

The chain couples TRBV4-1 to TRBJ1-5; D is ambiguous. Germline loops: CDR1 MGHRA, CDR2 YSYEKL. V dropped 3 bases and J dropped 2 bases, with 5 bases sitting between them. This CDR3 has 13 residues. CDR3 region: CASSHIGNQPQHF. In nucleotides, the CDR3 is TGCGCCAGCAGCCATATCGGCAATCAGCCCCAGCATTTT.

V gene TRBV5-1 combines with J gene TRBJ2-1, with a tentative D call TRBD2 (5 bases). This CDR3 has 20 residues. Trimming stripped 5 bases from V and 0 bases from J, with 27 bases between. Germline CDR1 SGHRS, CDR2 YFSETQ. The CDR3 nucleotides read TGCGCCAGCAGTCGGAGACATCCACTAGAGGGCCAAAGCTCCTACAATGAGCAGTTCTTC. Translation gives CASSRRHPLEGQSSYNEQFF.

This chain links TRBV12-3 or TRBV12-4 with TRBJ2-1; the D is unclear. V was cut by 5 bases and J by 8 bases, with 4 bases left in between. The CDR3 length is 10 residues. CDR3 nucleotide sequence: TGTGCCAGCAGTCGGTATGAGCAGTTCTTC. Encoded protein: CASSRYEQFF.

The chain uses TRBV6-4 and TRBJ1-1, with TRBD1 as a possible D gene (6 bases). V was pared by 0 bases and J by 2 bases, with 13 bases between. The CDR3 is 16 amino acids. Germline lookup yields CDR1 MRHNA and CDR2 SNTAGT. The CDR3 region is CASSDSTQGPNTEAFF. In DNA, the CDR3 is TGTGCCAGCAGTGACTCGACACAGGGCCCCAACACTGAAGCTTTCTTT.

The chain couples TRBV5-4 to TRBJ1-1; no firm D call. The CDR3 is 14 residues long. Germline values: CDR1 SGHNT, CDR2 YYREEE (reference sequence). V dropped 1 base and J dropped 0 bases, with 7 bases sitting between them. CDR3 amino acids: CASSLRQMNTEAFF. The CDR3 region has the DNA TGTGCCAGCAGCTTGCGGCAAATGAACACTGAAGCTTTCTTT.

The chain links TRBV28 to TRBJ2-5, with D perhaps TRBD1 (6 bases). The CDR3 consists of 16 residues. Trimming took off 1 base at V and 1 base at J, with 13 bases between the two ends. The germline gives CDR1 MDHEN, CDR2 SYDVKM. As DNA, the CDR3 is TGTGCCAGCAGTTTATCGAGGGGGACAATCCAAGAGACCCAGTACTTC. As protein: CASSLSRGTIQETQYF. The full variable domain, with the rest looked up from reference TRBV28 and TRBJ2-5, is DVKVTQSSRYLVKRTGEKVFLECVQDMDHENMFWYRQDPGLGLRLIYFSYDVKMKEKGDIPEGYSVSREKKERFSLILESASTNQTSMYLCASSLSRGTIQETQYFGPGTRLLVL.

The CDR3 protein is CASSVGAQGEQPQHF. The CDR3 DNA reads as TGTGCCAGCAGCGTAGGTGCACAGGGGGAGCAGCCCCAGCATTTT. The chain employs TRBV9 and TRBJ1-5, with 8 nucleotides matching TRBD1. This CDR3 is 15 amino acids long. Germline V gene data show CDR1 as SGDLS and CDR2 as YYNGEE. Losses at the gene ends were 0 bases for V and 7 bases for J; bases not matched to a gene: 6.

Note on this clone: At one of its ends the junction is not consistent with the germline gene, which may arise from a read error. The chain employs TRBV3-1 (or the pseudogene TRBV3-2) and TRBJ1-6, with D possibly matching TRBD1 (5 bases). The length of the CDR3 is 11 residues. Germline assignment: CDR1 LGHDT and CDR2 YNNKEL (reference sequence). The CDR3 reads CASSQSGQQDF. The CDR3 DNA is TGTGCCAGCAGCCAATCAGGACAACAGGACTTT.

At least ten counts were recorded for this clone. This chain connects TRBV10-3 to TRBJ1-2; D is uncertain. Germline V gene data show CDR1 as ENHRY and CDR2 as SYGVKD. Trimming removed 0 bases from V and 6 bases from J, with 11 bases in between. This CDR3 spans 14 amino acids. The CDR3 loop reads CAISESETEHGYTF. As DNA, the CDR3 is TGTGCCATCAGTGAGTCGGAAACAGAACATGGCTACACCTTC.

This chain links TRBV5-4 with TRBJ1-1; D unclear. Trimming pared 0 bases from V and 1 base from J, leaving 7 bases between. The CDR3 has 14 residues. Per the germline V gene, CDR1 is SGHNT and CDR2 is YYREEE (reference sequence). This CDR3 is CASSLVEPNTEAFF. The CDR3 nucleotides read TGTGCCAGCAGCTTGGTAGAGCCGAACACTGAAGCTTTCTTT.